What follows describes a single TCR beta chain. Its target is not known. Use of 60 Vbeta and 13 Jbeta primers characterized the PCR. TCRdb's table, derived via immunoSEQ multiplex PCR, lists solely in-frame clones and lacks some. This table holds about 140,000 clones, over 70% found once. Germline V gene sequence: CDR1 SEHNR, CDR2 FQNEAQ (reference sequence). The CDR3 is 17 residues long. Trimming took off 5 bases at V and 0 bases at J, with 17 bases between the two ends. These data belong to a study of cytomegalovirus exposure and HLA in healthy donors. Study results and caveats: Most of the TCR beta V segments (in an earlier analysis) were productive either about 87% or about 30% of the time.

Sequenced sample: PBMCs. This rearrangement joins TRBV7-9 to TRBJ1-3; D may be TRBD1 (6 bases). This sequence originates from a man aged 35 to 55 in good health and CMV-seronegative. The CDR3 coding sequence is TGTGCCAGCAGCCTTCCCGGACAGACCTTCTCTGGAAACACCATATATTTT. Encoded protein: CASSLPGQTFSGNTIYF.